The 31 T cell receptor beta chains below come from one sample, sequenced in a study of patients and donors after allogeneic stem cell transplantation. One entry per CDR3 protein results from TCRdb running MiXCR on the RT-PCR reads. The sample consists of around 240,000 distinct CDR3 sequences, approximately 14% of them appearing once. The specimen was blood, either unsorted or a sorted T cell fraction (not recorded which). Every receptor here comes from a human donor who was either an allogeneic HSCT recipient or a stem cell or donor lymphocyte infusion donor (not recorded which). It is not recorded whose cells these are; they may come from a transplant donor.

The chain employs TRBV5-4 and TRBJ2-7; 8 positions match TRBD2. CDR1 SGHNT and CDR2 YYREEE come from the germline V gene (reference sequence). CDR3 length: 12 amino acids. Trimming at V came to 1 base and at J to 12 bases, leaving 6 bases not matched to a gene. The CDR3 DNA sequence: TGTGCCAGCAGCTTGATGAGCGGGGGTTTGTACTTC. Residues: CASSLMSGGLYF.

This clonotype has a handful of counts. The J gene is TRBJ2-3, the V gene TRBV5-1; TRBD1 aligns across 7 bases. The germline CDR1 and CDR2 sequences are SGHRS and YFSETQ. The CDR3 contains 15 residues. V was clipped by 4 bases and J by 5 bases; unmatched bases: 10. The CDR3 DNA reads TGCGCCAGCAGCACTCAGGGGGTCCGTGGAGATACGCAGTATTTT. As protein: CASSTQGVRGDTQYF.

This chain uses TRBV20-1 with TRBJ2-7, with 9 bases identical to TRBD1. Germline loops: CDR1 DFQATT, CDR2 SNEGSKA (reference sequence). The CDR3 is made up of 12 amino acids. Trimming at V came to 7 bases and at J to 2 bases, leaving 3 bases not matched to a gene. CDR3 loop: CSGRDRAYEQYF. As DNA, the CDR3 is TGCAGTGGGCGGGACAGGGCCTACGAGCAGTACTTC.

The chain recombines TRBV25-1 with TRBJ2-1; 9 bases agree with TRBD2. CDR1 and CDR2 from the germline V gene are MGHDK and SYGVNS. Trimming took 5 bases from V and 4 from J; bases not matched to a gene: 6. The CDR3 sequence is 15 residues long. The CDR3: CASSYSSGVYNEQFF. CDR3 bases: TGTGCCAGCAGTTACTCTAGCGGGGTTTACAATGAGCAGTTCTTC.

Many counts were recorded for this clonotype. The V gene is TRBV5-4, the J gene TRBJ2-7; TRBD2 matches 8 bases. Per germline, CDR1 SGHNT and CDR2 YYREEE (reference sequence). The V gene end was trimmed by 0 bases and the J gene end by 5 bases; junction bases not matched to a gene: 7. This CDR3 comprises 15 residues. CDR3 sequence reads: CASSLVSGSFHEQYF. The CDR3 DNA sequence: TGTGCCAGCAGCTTGGTGAGCGGGAGTTTCCACGAGCAGTACTTC.

This clonotype was counted only a few times. The chain joins TRBV7-8 to TRBJ1-1; D gene unclear. The ends were cut back, 1 base at V and 4 bases at J, with 13 bases in the middle. The germline V gene has CDR1 SGHVS and CDR2 FQNEAQ. This CDR3 is built from 15 residues. The CDR3 bases are TGTGCCAGCAGCTTAGTCGTGCAACCGGGCACTGAAGCTTTCTTT. Translation gives CASSLVVQPGTEAFF.

This clonotype turned up a few times. The chain couples TRBV29-1 to TRBJ1-3; 7 bases map to TRBD1. This CDR3 is 15 amino acids long. V shed 2 bases, J shed 5 bases, and the junction held 9 bases outside the gene matches. Per germline, CDR1 SQVTM and CDR2 ANQGSEA. Here the CDR3 reads CSVEHQGETRNTIYF. CDR3 coding DNA: TGCAGCGTTGAACACCAGGGGGAAACTAGAAACACCATATATTTT.

Many counts were recorded for this clonotype. The V call is TRBV18, the J call TRBJ1-6; 9 positions match TRBD1. This CDR3 spans 15 amino acids. Germline assignment: CDR1 KGHSH and CDR2 LQKENI. Trimming at V came to 3 bases and at J to 7 bases, leaving 4 bases not matched to a gene. The CDR3 coding sequence is TGTGCCAGCTCACCCGAGACAGGGGGAAATTCACCCCTCCACTTT. Protein: CASSPETGGNSPLHF.

The J gene is TRBJ2-1, the V gene TRBV6-1, with TRBD2 matching over 8 bases. CDR3 size: 15 residues. J was trimmed by 4 bases and V by 1 base; bases with no gene match: 3. The germline CDR1 and CDR2 sequences are MNHNS and SASEGT. The CDR3 nucleotides read TGTGCCAGCAGTGAAGACGGGGGGGCTTACAATGAGCAGTTCTTC. Amino acids: CASSEDGGAYNEQFF.

The table lists this clonotype with a few counts. The J gene is TRBJ2-5, the V gene TRBV24-1; TRBD1 aligns across 9 bases. Trimming removed 3 bases from V and 4 bases from J; junction bases left unmatched: 11. The CDR3 extends over 17 amino acids. Germline V lookup: CDR1 KGHDR, CDR2 SFDVKD. The CDR3, as DNA: TGTGCCACCAGTGATCCGCAGGGACAGGGTATTCGAGAGACCCAGTACTTC. Its protein is CATSDPQGQGIRETQYF.

This clonotype appeared many times. V is TRBV11-2 and J is TRBJ1-1; a weak D match, TRBD1 (6 bases). This CDR3 has 18 residues. The germline V gene has CDR1 SGHAT and CDR2 FQNNGV. Trimming pared 2 bases from V and 3 bases from J, leaving 22 bases between. In DNA, the CDR3 is TGTGCCAGCAGCTTACTGCGGGTGGGGACCTCAGGGGACACTGAAGCTTTCTTT. Amino acids: CASSLLRVGTSGDTEAFF.

The chain joins TRBV7-2 to TRBJ1-1, with D possibly being TRBD1 (5 bases). This CDR3 has 14 residues. V was cut by 6 bases and J by 5 bases, with 16 bases left in between. The germline CDR1 and CDR2 sequences are SGHTA and FQGNSA. As DNA, the CDR3 is TGTGCCAGCAGGCATAACAGCGGGGGGACTGAAGCTTTCTTT. This codes for CASRHNSGGTEAFF.

At least ten counts were recorded for this clonotype. The genes are TRBV20-1 and TRBJ1-1; no definite D call. The CDR3 extends over 13 amino acids. V lost 3 bases and J lost 6, with 14 bases in between. Germline loops: CDR1 DFQATT, CDR2 SNEGSKA (reference sequence). The DNA of the CDR3 is TGCAGTGCTAGTAAGGGTCAGGTCCCTGAAGCTTTCTTT. Translated: CSASKGQVPEAFF.

The chain combines TRBV27 with TRBJ2-7; the match to TRBD1 covers 7 bases. Trimming at V came to 6 bases and at J to 0 bases, leaving 8 bases not matched to a gene. The germline gives CDR1 MNHEY, CDR2 SMNVEV (reference sequence). CDR3 length: 15 amino acids. The CDR3 region has the DNA TGTGCCAGCAGATGGAGGACAGGCATCTCCTACGAGCAGTACTTC. It encodes CASRWRTGISYEQYF.

The genes are TRBV11-2 and TRBJ2-6, with D possibly matching TRBD1 (5 bases). Germline CDR1 and CDR2: SGHAT and FQNNGV. Trimming stripped 2 bases from V and 0 bases from J, with 14 bases between. The length of the CDR3 is 18 residues. CDR3 DNA: TGTGCCAGCAGCTTATCTGGGGCGATGGGCTCTGGGGCCAACGTCCTGACTTTC. Translation gives CASSLSGAMGSGANVLTF.

In its sample, this clonotype was seen many times. V and J are TRBV5-6 and TRBJ1-2; D gene ambiguous. The CDR3 runs to 11 residues. Germline V gene sequence: CDR1 SGHDT, CDR2 YYEEEE. Trimming cost V 0 bases and J 8 bases, with 5 bases left between them. CDR3 sequence: CASSLAGGYTF. The CDR3 DNA follows: TGTGCCAGCAGCTTGGCGGGGGGCTACACCTTC. Supplemented by reference TRBV5-6 and TRBJ1-2, the full variable domain reads DAGVTQSPTHLIKTRGQQVTLRCSPKSGHDTVSWYQQALGQGPQFIFQYYEEEERQRGNFPDRFSGHQFPNYSSELNVNALLLGDSALYLCASSLAGGYTFGSGTRLTVV.

This clonotype showed up just a few times. The chain links TRBV10-3 to TRBJ1-2; D is unclear. The V end lost 3 bases, the J end lost 5 bases, and 10 bases lay between the germline ends. The germline gives CDR1 ENHRY, CDR2 SYGVKD. This CDR3 region has 13 residues. The CDR3 spells CAISEMTSYGYTF. The CDR3, as DNA: TGTGCCATCAGTGAAATGACATCTTATGGCTACACCTTC.

This chain uses TRBV2 with TRBJ2-2; 7 bases map to TRBD2. The CDR3 totals 14 residues. With 7 bases clipped from V and 5 bases from J, the junction kept 7 bases outside the gene matches. Germline lookup yields CDR1 SNHLY and CDR2 FYNNEI. CDR3 protein: CASTTGGVTGELFF. The DNA for the CDR3 is TGTGCCAGCACAACGGGAGGAGTTACCGGGGAGCTGTTTTTT.

Ten or more counts support this clonotype. The chain recombines TRBV7-3 with TRBJ2-6, with D possibly being TRBD1 (6 bases). The CDR3 contains 15 residues. Trimming shortened V by 1 base and J by 3 bases, and 7 bases separated the two germline ends. Germline CDR1 is SGHTA and CDR2 is FQGTGA. The CDR3: CASSLRGLGANVLTF. In nucleotides, the CDR3 is TGTGCCAGCAGCTTAAGGGGGCTTGGGGCCAACGTCCTGACTTTC.

This clonotype was recorded at least ten times. V is TRBV7-9 and J is TRBJ1-1; tentatively, D is TRBD1 (5 bases). CDR3 length: 15 amino acids. The ends were cut back, 3 bases at V and 0 bases at J, with 11 bases in the middle. In germline, CDR1 is SEHNR, CDR2 FQNEAQ (reference sequence). The DNA for the CDR3 is TGTGCCAGCAGCTTCGGGGGGGGTATGAACACTGAAGCTTTCTTT. Its protein is CASSFGGGMNTEAFF.

The V gene is TRBV7-8, the J gene TRBJ1-2, with 8 bases lining up with TRBD1. The CDR3 runs to 13 residues. The germline V gene has CDR1 SGHVS and CDR2 FQNEAQ. Trimming at V came to 4 bases and at J to 4 bases, leaving 2 bases not matched to a gene. The CDR3 bases are TGTGCCAGCAGCTACAGGGGGATCTATGGCTACACCTTC. Protein sequence: CASSYRGIYGYTF. The variable domain in full, with the rest retrieved from reference TRBV7-8 and TRBJ1-2, is GAGVSQSPRYKVAKRGQDVALRCDPISGHVSLFWYQQALGQGPEFLTYFQNEAQLDKSGLPSDRFFAERPEGSVSTLKIQRTQQEDSAVYLCASSYRGIYGYTFGSGTRLTVV.

The CDR3 DNA is TGCGCCAGCAGATTTGACATAATGAACACTGAAGCTTTCTTT. Protein product: CASRFDIMNTEAFF. V usage is TRBV5-1 and J usage is TRBJ1-1; D gene uncertain. The CDR3 spans 14 residues. The V gene lost 5 bases and the J gene lost 0 bases, with 11 bases spanning the gap. The germline CDR1 and CDR2 sequences are SGHRS and YFSETQ.

The chain couples TRBV3-1 to TRBJ1-5, with D perhaps TRBD1 (6 bases). This CDR3 comprises 13 residues. V shed 4 bases and J shed 6 bases, with 10 bases lying between them. Germline V gene sequence: CDR1 LGHDT, CDR2 YNNKEL (reference sequence). As DNA, the CDR3 is TGTGCCAGCAGCCTTACAGGGTTTCAGCCCCAGCATTTT. Amino acid sequence: CASSLTGFQPQHF. Complete variable domain (other parts from reference TRBV3-1 and TRBJ1-5): DTAVSQTPKYLVTQMGNDKSIKCEQNLGHDTMYWYKQDSKKFLKIMFSYNNKELIINETVPNRFSPKSPDKAHLNLHINSLELGDSAVYFCASSLTGFQPQHFGDGTRLSIL.

J is TRBJ2-2 and V is TRBV5-1, with 9 bases fitting TRBD2. V lost 0 bases and J lost 8; bases outside the gene matches: 5. The CDR3 extends over 15 amino acids. Germline CDR1 is SGHRS and CDR2 is YFSETQ. In DNA, the CDR3 is TGCGCCAGCAGCTTGGCCAGCGGGAGGAGTGGGGAGCTGTTTTTT. Its translation: CASSLASGRSGELFF.

This clonotype has only a few counts. The chain uses TRBV9 and TRBJ2-7, with TRBD2 identical over 7 bases. Germline V gives CDR1 SGDLS, CDR2 YYNGEE. The ends lost 2 bases at V and 0 bases at J; junction bases unmatched: 5. This CDR3 contains 15 residues. CDR3 amino acids: CASSVAGTNSYEQYF. The DNA of the CDR3 is TGTGCCAGCAGCGTGGCCGGGACTAACTCCTACGAGCAGTACTTC.

This clonotype has at least ten counts. The chain links TRBV11-1 to TRBJ1-1; D is unclear. This CDR3 spans 14 amino acids. Germline CDR1 reads SGHAT; CDR2 reads FQDESV (reference sequence). V was cut by 4 bases and J by 2 bases, with 11 bases left in between. The CDR3 protein is CASSSNAGNTEAFF. In nucleotides, the CDR3 is TGTGCCAGCAGCTCTAACGCGGGTAACACTGAAGCTTTCTTT. Variable domain in full (rest from reference TRBV11-1 and TRBJ1-1): EAEVAQSPRYKITEKSQAVAFWCDPISGHATLYWYRQILGQGPELLVQFQDESVVDDSQLPKDRFSAERLKGVDSTLKIQPAELGDSAMYLCASSSNAGNTEAFFGQGTRLTVV.

The CDR3 loop is CASSLASGRKYEQYF. DNA of the CDR3: TGCGCCAGCAGCTTGGCTAGCGGGAGGAAATACGAGCAGTACTTC. This chain uses TRBV5-1 with TRBJ2-7, with TRBD2 matching over 11 bases. CDR3 length: 15 residues. Germline assignment: CDR1 SGHRS and CDR2 YFSETQ. V lost 0 bases and J lost 4; bases outside the gene matches: 3.

This clonotype has just a few counts. This chain links TRBV12-3 or TRBV12-4 with TRBJ1-2, with a weak D call TRBD1 (6 bases). V lost 1 base to trimming and J lost 6 bases, with 15 bases between them. The CDR3 has 15 residues. The CDR3, as DNA: TGTGCCAGCAGTTTAGGTGGGGGCGCAGTCAATGGCTACACCTTC. Protein product: CASSLGGGAVNGYTF.

This clonotype appeared many times. The V and J genes are TRBV19 and TRBJ2-1; 10 bases map to TRBD2. This CDR3 contains 15 residues. Trimming cost V 6 bases and J 4 bases; bases outside gene matches: 6. Germline CDR1 reads LNHDA; CDR2 reads SQIVND (reference sequence). The CDR3 DNA follows: TGTGCCAGTAGCCCCGCGACTAGCGGGTACAATGAGCAGTTCTTC. Its translation is CASSPATSGYNEQFF.

As for this clonotype: Being one base from a much bigger clone, this may be a read error. CDR3 in DNA: TGTGCCAGCAGCTCGGGACTAGCGGGGGGGAACTCCTACGAGCAGTACTTC. This sequence encodes CASSSGLAGGNSYEQYF. V and J are TRBV5-4 and TRBJ2-7; 16 nucleotides agree with TRBD2. After removal of 3 bases from V and 0 bases from J, the junction contained 3 bases not matched to a gene. The CDR3 is made up of 17 amino acids. Germline CDR1 reads SGHNT; CDR2 reads YYREEE (reference sequence).

The table lists this clonotype with a few counts. The V and J genes are TRBV15 and TRBJ2-1, with 9 bases identical to TRBD2. CDR3 length equals 14 residues. Germline CDR1 and CDR2: LNHNV and YYDKDF (reference sequence). The V segment lost 8 bases and the J segment 7 bases; nucleotides outside the gene matches: 9. The CDR3 reads CATEAAGGRNEQFF. For the CDR3, the DNA is TGTGCCACCGAGGCCGCGGGAGGGCGGAATGAGCAGTTCTTC. The entire variable domain, with the rest obtained from reference TRBV15 and TRBJ2-1, is as follows: DAMVIQNPRYQVTQFGKPVTLSCSQTLNHNVMYWYQQKSSQAPKLLFHYYDKDFNNEADTPDNFQSRRPNTSFCFLDIRSPGLGDTAMYLCATEAAGGRNEQFFGPGTRLTVL.